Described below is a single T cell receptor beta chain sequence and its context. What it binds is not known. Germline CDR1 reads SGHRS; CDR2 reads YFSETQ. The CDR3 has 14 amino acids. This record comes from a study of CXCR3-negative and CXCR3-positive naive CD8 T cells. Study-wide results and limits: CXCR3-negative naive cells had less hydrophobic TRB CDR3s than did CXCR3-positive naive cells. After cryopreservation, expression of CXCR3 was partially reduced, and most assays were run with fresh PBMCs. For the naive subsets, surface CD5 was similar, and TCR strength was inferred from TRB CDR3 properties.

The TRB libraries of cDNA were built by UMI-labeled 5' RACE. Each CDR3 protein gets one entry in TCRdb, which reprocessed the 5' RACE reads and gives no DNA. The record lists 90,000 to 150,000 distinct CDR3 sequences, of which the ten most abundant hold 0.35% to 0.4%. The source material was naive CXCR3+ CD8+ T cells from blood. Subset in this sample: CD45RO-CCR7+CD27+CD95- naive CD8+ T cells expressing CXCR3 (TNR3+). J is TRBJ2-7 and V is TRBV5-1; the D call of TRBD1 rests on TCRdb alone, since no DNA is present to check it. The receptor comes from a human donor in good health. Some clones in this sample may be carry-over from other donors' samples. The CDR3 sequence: CASSLIIRGYEQYF. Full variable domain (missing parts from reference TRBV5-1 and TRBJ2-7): KAGVTQTPRYLIKTRGQQVTLSCSPISGHRSVSWYQQTPGQGLQFLFEYFSETQRNKGNFPGRFSGRQFSNSRSEMNVSTLELGDSALYLCASSLIIRGYEQYFGPGTRLTVT.